The entry that follows covers one TCR beta chain sequence. This record belongs to a study of control samples from healthy donors and cancer patients. Libraries were prepared by immunoSEQ multiplex PCR; TCRdb keeps only in-frame clonotypes and omits some of them. The data show fewer than 250,000 clones, with around 90% seen just once and approximately 2% held by the top ten. V shed 5 bases, J shed 5 bases, and the junction held 7 bases outside the gene matches. This CDR3 region has 13 residues. Germline CDR1 and CDR2: GTSNPN and SVGIG (reference sequence). This clonotype originated in a man in his thirties or forties in good health. The chain employs TRBV30 and TRBJ1-1; 8 bases align to TRBD1. Sequencing input: blood. The CDR3 nucleotides read TGTGCCTGGCTCGACAGGGGCTGGACTGAAGCTTTCTTT. This codes for CAWLDRGWTEAFF.